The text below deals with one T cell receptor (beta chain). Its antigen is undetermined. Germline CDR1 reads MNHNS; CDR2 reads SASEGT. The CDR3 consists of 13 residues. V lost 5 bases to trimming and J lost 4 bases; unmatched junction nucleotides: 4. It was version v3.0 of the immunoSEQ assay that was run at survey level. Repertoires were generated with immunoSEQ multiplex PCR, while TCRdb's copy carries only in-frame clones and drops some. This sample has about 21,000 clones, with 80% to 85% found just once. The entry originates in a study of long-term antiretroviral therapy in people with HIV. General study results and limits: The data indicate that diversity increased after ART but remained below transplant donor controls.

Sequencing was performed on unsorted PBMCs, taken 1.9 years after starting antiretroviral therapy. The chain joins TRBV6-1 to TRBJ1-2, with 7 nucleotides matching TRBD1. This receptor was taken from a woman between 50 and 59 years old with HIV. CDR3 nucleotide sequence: TGTGCCAGCAGTACGGGACAGCCCTATGGCTACACCTTC. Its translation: CASSTGQPYGYTF.